This passage covers 27 T cell receptor beta chains from one sample sequenced in a study of cytomegalovirus exposure and HLA in healthy donors. The PCR was carried out with 60 Vbeta primers and 13 Jbeta primers. TCRdb's table, derived via immunoSEQ multiplex PCR, lists solely in-frame clones and lacks some. The sample consists of approximately 170,000 clones, roughly 76% of them appearing once. Sequencing used PBMCs. The receptors come from a male donor in good health and CMV-seronegative.

CDR3 in amino acids: CASKRGPGTGGHEQYF. DNA of the CDR3: TGCGCCAGCAAGAGGGGCCCCGGGACAGGAGGTCACGAGCAGTACTTC. This chain uses TRBV5-1 with TRBJ2-7, with 8 positions matching TRBD1. V was pared by 6 bases and J by 5 bases, with 16 bases of the junction left unmatched. The CDR3 loop spans 16 amino acids. CDR1 SGHRS and CDR2 YFSETQ come from the germline V gene.

This chain uses TRBV7-9 with TRBJ1-6, with a possible D match to TRBD1 (5 bases). CDR1 and CDR2 from the germline V gene are SEHNR and FQNEAQ (reference sequence). There are 13 residues in the CDR3. V was shortened by 5 bases and J by 9 bases, with 11 bases between the two germline ends. The CDR3 loop reads CASSPTTASPLHF. DNA for the CDR3: TGTGCCAGCAGCCCGACGACAGCTTCACCCCTCCACTTT. The variable domain in full, with the rest retrieved from reference TRBV7-9 and TRBJ1-6, is DTGVSQNPRHKITKRGQNVTFRCDPISEHNRLYWYRQTLGQGPEFLTYFQNEAQLEKSRLLSDRFSAERPKGSFSTLEIQRTEQGDSAMYLCASSPTTASPLHFGNGTRLTVT.

The chain is built from TRBV4-3 and TRBJ1-2; D is ambiguous. The V gene lost 1 base and the J gene lost 7 bases, with 10 bases spanning the gap. This CDR3 is 13 amino acids long. CDR1 is LGHNA, CDR2 YSLEER, per germline. The CDR3 DNA reads as TGCGCCAGCAGCCAAGTGGAGCGGGGTGGCTACACCTTC. It translates to CASSQVERGGYTF.

The chain joins TRBV15 to TRBJ1-4; 9 bases match TRBD1. V was pared by 4 bases and J by 5 bases, with 8 bases of the junction left unmatched. The CDR3 length is 16 residues. The V gene's germline CDR1 is LNHNV and CDR2 YYDKDF (reference sequence). The CDR3 loop reads CATSKNGQGMNEKLFF. Here the CDR3 DNA reads TGTGCCACCAGCAAAAATGGACAGGGGATGAATGAAAAACTGTTTTTT.

V and J are TRBV7-8 and TRBJ2-2, with 8 bases matching TRBD2. This CDR3 region has 18 residues. Per germline, CDR1 SGHVS and CDR2 FQNEAQ. Losses at the gene ends were 5 bases for V and 1 base for J; bases not matched to a gene: 12. The CDR3 DNA follows: TGTGCCAGCAGCCGACGAGGTAGCGGGGCAATGAACACCGGGGAGCTGTTTTTT. It is translated as CASSRRGSGAMNTGELFF.

J is TRBJ1-1 and V is TRBV28; D might be TRBD1 (6 bases). Trimming left V 3 bases short and J 1 base short, with 12 bases between. Per the germline V gene, CDR1 is MDHEN and CDR2 is SYDVKM. The CDR3 contains 15 residues. The CDR3 protein is CASSLPGTSNTEAFF. CDR3 in DNA: TGTGCCAGCAGTTTGCCCGGGACATCGAACACTGAAGCTTTCTTT.

This rearrangement joins TRBV5-1 to TRBJ2-7; 10 positions agree with TRBD2. Trimming cost V 0 bases and J 0 bases; bases outside gene matches: 0. Germline V gene data show CDR1 as SGHRS and CDR2 as YFSETQ. The CDR3 totals 15 residues. In nucleotides, the CDR3 is TGCGCCAGCAGCTTGGGGACTAGCGGCTCCTACGAGCAGTACTTC. It translates to CASSLGTSGSYEQYF.

The count of this clone is one. The chain is built from TRBV10-3 and TRBJ1-5; TRBD1 agrees at 7 bases. CDR3 length: 16 residues. The V segment lost 0 bases and the J segment 7 bases; nucleotides outside the gene matches: 9. Germline values: CDR1 ENHRY, CDR2 SYGVKD. In DNA form, the CDR3 reads TGTGCCATCAGTGAGTCGACCAACAGGGGCCTCCAGCCCCAGCATTTT. Protein sequence: CAISESTNRGLQPQHF.

This sequence joins TRBV15 and TRBJ1-2; D call uncertain. The CDR3 has 15 residues. Germline V lookup: CDR1 LNHNV, CDR2 YYDKDF (reference sequence). With 3 bases removed from V and 3 bases from J, the gap between germline ends came to 14 bases. The CDR3 loop reads CATSRRPAEDYGYTF. Written as DNA, the CDR3 is TGTGCCACCAGCAGGAGACCAGCGGAAGACTATGGCTACACCTTC.

Only one count was recorded for this clone. CDR3 protein: CASSALGGETSYEQYF. In nucleotides, the CDR3 is TGTGCCAGCAGTGCTCTTGGCGGGGAAACGAGTTACGAGCAGTACTTC. The genes are TRBV27 and TRBJ2-5, with TRBD2 as a possible D gene (6 bases). The J call may be in error: the DNA end matches TRBJ2-7 better. The CDR3 loop spans 16 amino acids. Germline CDR1 MNHEY, CDR2 SMNVEV (reference sequence).

The rearrangement joins TRBV11-2 to TRBJ2-2, with 7 bases aligning to TRBD2. The J segment lost 4 bases and the V segment lost 3 bases, leaving 5 bases of the junction unmatched. This CDR3 contains 15 residues. The germline V gene has CDR1 SGHAT and CDR2 FQNNGV. The CDR3 DNA sequence: TGTGCCAGCAGCTTTGGTTCGGGGGGCACCGGGGAGCTGTTTTTT. As protein: CASSFGSGGTGELFF.

This chain links TRBV9 with TRBJ1-1; a weak D match, TRBD1 (5 bases). Germline CDR1 reads SGDLS; CDR2 reads YYNGEE. V lost 3 bases and J lost 1, with 7 bases in between. The CDR3 sequence is 13 residues long. The CDR3 reads CASSAQENTEAFF. CDR3 DNA: TGTGCCAGCAGCGCACAGGAGAACACTGAAGCTTTCTTT.

The rearrangement links TRBV18 to TRBJ2-5; 13 bases align to TRBD2. The CDR3 has 16 residues. Germline trimming cut 3 bases from V and 5 bases from J; bases unmatched to any gene: 6. Germline loops: CDR1 KGHSH, CDR2 LQKENI. CDR3 bases: TGTGCCAGCTCACCCCCACTAGCGGGGGGGCATGAGACCCAGTACTTC. Residues: CASSPPLAGGHETQYF.

In its sample, this clone was seen a few times. The chain recombines TRBV5-1 with TRBJ2-1, with D perhaps TRBD1 (6 bases). The germline V gene encodes CDR1 SGHRS and CDR2 YFSETQ. The CDR3 runs 16 residues. V was trimmed by 1 base and J by 2 bases, leaving 13 bases between them. This CDR3 is CASSLLEAGAYNEQFF. CDR3 DNA sequence: TGCGCCAGCAGCTTGCTGGAGGCAGGGGCCTACAATGAGCAGTTCTTC.

The chain links TRBV19 to TRBJ1-5; TRBD1 matches 7 bases. There are 14 residues in the CDR3. Germline V lookup: CDR1 LNHDA, CDR2 SQIVND (reference sequence). The V segment lost 6 bases and the J segment 7 bases; nucleotides outside the gene matches: 9. CDR3 DNA sequence: TGTGCCAGTAGCCTACAGGGGTATGAACAGCCCCAGCATTTT. Translation: CASSLQGYEQPQHF.

The V gene is TRBV2, the J gene TRBJ2-7, with TRBD2 as a possible D gene (6 bases). Trimming removed 10 bases at V and 3 bases at J, with 13 bases between. This CDR3 region has 12 residues. In germline, CDR1 is SNHLY, CDR2 FYNNEI. The CDR3 is CATGGVSYEQYF. The CDR3 nucleotides are TGTGCCACTGGCGGGGTAAGCTACGAGCAGTACTTC.

The chain employs TRBV4-1 and TRBJ1-2; no reliable D call. CDR3 length equals 16 residues. Between the trimmed V and J ends, which lost 1 base and 4 bases, there was a span of 16 bases. The germline V gene encodes CDR1 MGHRA and CDR2 YSYEKL. The CDR3 here is CASSQVWAEESYGYTF. CDR3 nucleotides: TGCGCCAGCAGCCAAGTATGGGCGGAGGAGAGCTATGGCTACACCTTC.

This rearrangement joins TRBV11-2 to TRBJ2-7; D is uncertain. The CDR3 totals 13 residues. V lost 1 base and J 2 bases, leaving 6 bases between the germline ends. In germline, CDR1 is SGHAT, CDR2 FQNNGV. Written as DNA, the CDR3 is TGTGCCAGCAGCTTAGTAACAGCCTACGAGCAGTACTTC. It yields the protein CASSLVTAYEQYF.

The J gene is TRBJ1-6, the V gene TRBV4-1, with 10 bases that match TRBD1. This CDR3 has 16 amino acids. Germline CDR1 MGHRA, CDR2 YSYEKL. J lost 10 bases, V lost 3 bases, and 9 bases had no gene match. The CDR3 nucleotides read TGCGCCAGCAGCCAGGAGGGACAGGGGAGAGGCTCACCCCTCCACTTT. Encoded protein: CASSQEGQGRGSPLHF.

V gene TRBV7-9 combines with J gene TRBJ2-5, with TRBD2 identical over 7 bases. V was pared by 1 base and J by 11 bases, with 4 bases of the junction left unmatched. This CDR3 spans 12 amino acids. CDR1 is SEHNR, CDR2 FQNEAQ, per germline (reference sequence). CDR3 sequence: CASSLGRGEQYF. In nucleotides, the CDR3 is TGTGCCAGCAGCTTAGGCCGGGGGGAGCAGTACTTC.

V usage is TRBV2 and J usage is TRBJ2-1, with TRBD2 matching 8 bases. From germline, CDR1 is SNHLY and CDR2 FYNNEI. The CDR3 runs 13 residues. Trimming took 8 bases from V and 0 from J; bases not matched to a gene: 0. This CDR3 reads CASGTSSYNEQFF. Written as DNA, the CDR3 is TGTGCCAGCGGGACTAGCTCCTACAATGAGCAGTTCTTC.

The CDR3 DNA reads as TGTGCCAGCAGCGTAGATCCCCCGGGACAGGGTTTAATCGAGCAGTACTTC. Translation: CASSVDPPGQGLIEQYF. J is TRBJ2-7 and V is TRBV9; 9 bases align to TRBD1. This CDR3 has 17 amino acids. CDR1 and CDR2 from the germline V gene are SGDLS and YYNGEE. Trimming took 0 bases from V and 6 from J; bases not matched to a gene: 13.

This clone was counted a single time. This chain uses TRBV10-3 with TRBJ2-1, with 7 bases fitting TRBD1. The length of the CDR3 is 15 residues. Losses at the gene ends were 4 bases for V and 8 bases for J; bases not matched to a gene: 11. Germline loops: CDR1 ENHRY, CDR2 SYGVKD. CDR3 amino acids: CAISVVGDSGDEQFF. The CDR3 DNA is TGTGCCATCAGTGTGGTTGGGGACAGTGGAGATGAGCAGTTCTTC.

This clone has just a few counts. V usage is TRBV10-3 and J usage is TRBJ1-2; tentatively, D is TRBD1 (6 bases). CDR3 length: 13 amino acids. V lost 6 bases and J 3 bases, leaving 11 bases between the germline ends. CDR1 and CDR2 (germline): ENHRY, SYGVKD. The CDR3 region is CAISTGTYYGYTF. The CDR3 bases are TGTGCCATCAGCACAGGGACATACTATGGCTACACCTTC.

The chain couples TRBV4-1 to TRBJ1-1; 10 positions match TRBD1. This CDR3 is 16 amino acids long. Unmatched junction bases numbered 8, after V lost 1 base and J lost 6 bases. The germline CDR1 and CDR2 sequences are MGHRA and YSYEKL. The CDR3, as DNA: TGCGCCAGCAGCCAAGTCACGGGACAGGGGTCCGCTGAAGCTTTCTTT. This codes for CASSQVTGQGSAEAFF.

This clone showed up just a few times. The rearrangement joins TRBV6-6 to TRBJ2-1; no firm D call. Trimming removed 2 bases from V and 8 bases from J, with 4 bases in between. From germline, CDR1 is MNHNY and CDR2 SVGAGI (reference sequence). This CDR3 comprises 11 residues. The CDR3 nucleotides read TGTGCCAGCAGTTACGCAGATGAGCAGTTCTTC. Its translation: CASSYADEQFF.

This clone has just a few counts. The rearrangement links TRBV5-1 to TRBJ1-1; TRBD1 aligns across 8 bases. V lost 4 bases and J lost 7; bases outside the gene matches: 9. The germline V gene has CDR1 SGHRS and CDR2 YFSETQ. The CDR3 is made up of 14 amino acids. The CDR3 DNA is TGCGCCAGCAGCATCGGACAGGGCATTGGTGAAGCTTTCTTT. Its protein is CASSIGQGIGEAFF.